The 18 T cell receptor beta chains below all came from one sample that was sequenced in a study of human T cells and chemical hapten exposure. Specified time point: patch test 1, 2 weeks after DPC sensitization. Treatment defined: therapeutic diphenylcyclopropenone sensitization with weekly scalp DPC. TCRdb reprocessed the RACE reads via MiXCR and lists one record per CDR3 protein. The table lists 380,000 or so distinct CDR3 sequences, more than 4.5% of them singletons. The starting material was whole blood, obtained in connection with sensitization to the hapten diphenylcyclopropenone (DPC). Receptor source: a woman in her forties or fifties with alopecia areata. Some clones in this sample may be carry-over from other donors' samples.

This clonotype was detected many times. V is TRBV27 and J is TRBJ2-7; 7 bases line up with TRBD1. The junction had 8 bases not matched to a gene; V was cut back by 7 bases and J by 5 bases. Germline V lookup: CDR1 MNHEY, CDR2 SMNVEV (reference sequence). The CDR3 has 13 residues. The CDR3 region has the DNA TGTGCCAGCACTGCAGACAGGGCCCACGAGCAGTACTTC. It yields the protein CASTADRAHEQYF.

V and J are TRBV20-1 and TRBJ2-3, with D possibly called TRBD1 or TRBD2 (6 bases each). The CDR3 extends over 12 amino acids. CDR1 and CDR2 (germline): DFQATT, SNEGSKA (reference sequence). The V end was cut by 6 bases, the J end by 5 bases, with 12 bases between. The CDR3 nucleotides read TGCAGTGCCGAGGGGGGAGGAGATACGCAGTATTTT. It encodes CSAEGGGDTQYF.

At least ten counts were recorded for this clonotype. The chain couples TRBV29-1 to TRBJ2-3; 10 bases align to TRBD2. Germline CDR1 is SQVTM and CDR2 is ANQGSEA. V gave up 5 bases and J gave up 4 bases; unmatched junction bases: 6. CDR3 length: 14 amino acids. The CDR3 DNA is TGCAGCGTTAGAGCGGGAGGGCCCTCAGATACGCAGTATTTT. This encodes CSVRAGGPSDTQYF.

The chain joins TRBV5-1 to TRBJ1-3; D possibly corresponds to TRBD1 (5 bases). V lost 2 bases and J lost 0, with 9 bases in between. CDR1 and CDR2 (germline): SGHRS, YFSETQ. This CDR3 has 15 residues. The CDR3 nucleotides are TGCGCCAGCAGCTTAGGGGATCGCTCTGGAAACACCATATATTTT. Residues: CASSLGDRSGNTIYF.

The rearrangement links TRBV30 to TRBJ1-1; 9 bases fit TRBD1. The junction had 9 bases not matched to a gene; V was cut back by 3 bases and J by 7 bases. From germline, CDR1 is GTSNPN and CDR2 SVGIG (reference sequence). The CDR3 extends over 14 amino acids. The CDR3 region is CAWSRDRVRNEAFF. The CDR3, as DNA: TGTGCCTGGAGCCGGGACAGGGTACGAAATGAAGCTTTCTTT.

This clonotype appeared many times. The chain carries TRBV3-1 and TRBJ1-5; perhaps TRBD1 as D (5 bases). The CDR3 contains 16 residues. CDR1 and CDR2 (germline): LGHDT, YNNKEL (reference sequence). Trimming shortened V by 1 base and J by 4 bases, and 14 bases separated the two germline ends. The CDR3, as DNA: TGTGCCAGCAGCCAAGGCTACGAGGGGAGGAATCAGCCCCAGCATTTT. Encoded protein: CASSQGYEGRNQPQHF.

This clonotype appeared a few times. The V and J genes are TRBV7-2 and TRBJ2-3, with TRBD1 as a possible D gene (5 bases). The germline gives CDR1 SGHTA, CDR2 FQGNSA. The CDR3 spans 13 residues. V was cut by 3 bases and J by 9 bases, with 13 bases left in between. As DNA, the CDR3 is TGTGCCAGCAGCTTCACCAGGGAAAAGACGCAGTATTTT. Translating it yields CASSFTREKTQYF.

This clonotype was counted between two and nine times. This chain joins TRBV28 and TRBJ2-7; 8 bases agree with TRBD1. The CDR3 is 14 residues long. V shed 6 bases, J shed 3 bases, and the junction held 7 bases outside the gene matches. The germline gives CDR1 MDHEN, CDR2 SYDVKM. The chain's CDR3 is CASSTQGASYEQYF. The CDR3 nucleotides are TGTGCCAGCAGCACCCAGGGGGCAAGCTACGAGCAGTACTTC.

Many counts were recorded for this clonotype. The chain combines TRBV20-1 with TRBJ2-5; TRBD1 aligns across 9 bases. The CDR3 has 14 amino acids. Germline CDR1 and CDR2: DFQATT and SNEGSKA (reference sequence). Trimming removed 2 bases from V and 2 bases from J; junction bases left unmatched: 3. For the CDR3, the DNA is TGCAGTGCTAGACCGGGACAGGGACAAGAGACCCAGTACTTC. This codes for CSARPGQGQETQYF.

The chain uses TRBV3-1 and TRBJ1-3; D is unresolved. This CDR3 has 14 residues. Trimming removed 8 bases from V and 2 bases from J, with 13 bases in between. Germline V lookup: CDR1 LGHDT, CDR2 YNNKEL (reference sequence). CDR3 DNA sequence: TGTGCCAGCGGCGGAGAATCTACTGGAAACACCATATATTTT. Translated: CASGGESTGNTIYF. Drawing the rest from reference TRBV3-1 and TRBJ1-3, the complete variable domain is DTAVSQTPKYLVTQMGNDKSIKCEQNLGHDTMYWYKQDSKKFLKIMFSYNNKELIINETVPNRFSPKSPDKAHLNLHINSLELGDSAVYFCASGGESTGNTIYFGEGSWLTVV.

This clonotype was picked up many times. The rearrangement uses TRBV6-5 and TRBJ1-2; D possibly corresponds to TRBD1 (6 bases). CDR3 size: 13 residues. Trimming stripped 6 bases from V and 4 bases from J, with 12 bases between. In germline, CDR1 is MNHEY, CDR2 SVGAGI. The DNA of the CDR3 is TGTGCCAGCAGAACAACAGGGAGCTATGGCTACACCTTC. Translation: CASRTTGSYGYTF.

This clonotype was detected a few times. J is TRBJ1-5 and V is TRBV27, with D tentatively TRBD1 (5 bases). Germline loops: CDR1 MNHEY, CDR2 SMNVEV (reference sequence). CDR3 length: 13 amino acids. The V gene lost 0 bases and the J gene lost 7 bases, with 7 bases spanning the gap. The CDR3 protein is CASSLSRTQPQHF. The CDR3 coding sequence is TGTGCCAGCAGTTTATCGAGGACACAGCCCCAGCATTTT.

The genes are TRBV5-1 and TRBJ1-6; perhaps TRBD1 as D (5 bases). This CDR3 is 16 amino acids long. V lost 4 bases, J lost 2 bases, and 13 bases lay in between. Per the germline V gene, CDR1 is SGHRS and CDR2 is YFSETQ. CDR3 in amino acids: CASSLSGDPYNSPLHF. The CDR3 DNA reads TGCGCCAGCAGCCTGTCGGGGGATCCCTATAATTCACCCCTCCACTTT.

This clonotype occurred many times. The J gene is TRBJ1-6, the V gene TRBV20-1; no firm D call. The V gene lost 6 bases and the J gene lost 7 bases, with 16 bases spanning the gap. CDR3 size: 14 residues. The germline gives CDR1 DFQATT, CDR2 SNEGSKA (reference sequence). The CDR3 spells CSATEFRNNSPLHF. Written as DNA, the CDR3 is TGCAGTGCGACTGAGTTTAGGAACAATTCACCCCTCCACTTT.

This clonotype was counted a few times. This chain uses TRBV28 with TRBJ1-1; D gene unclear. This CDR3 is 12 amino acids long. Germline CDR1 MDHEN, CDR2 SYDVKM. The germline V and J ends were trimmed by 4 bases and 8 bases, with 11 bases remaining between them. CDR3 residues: CASSSSPREAFF. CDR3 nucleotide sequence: TGTGCCAGCAGTTCTAGTCCAAGGGAAGCTTTCTTT.

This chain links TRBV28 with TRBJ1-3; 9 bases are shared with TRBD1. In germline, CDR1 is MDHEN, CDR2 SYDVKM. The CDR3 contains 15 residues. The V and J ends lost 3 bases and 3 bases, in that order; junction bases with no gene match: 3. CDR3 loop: CASSFLTGGGNTIYF. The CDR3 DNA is TGTGCCAGCAGTTTCTTGACAGGGGGTGGAAACACCATATATTTT.

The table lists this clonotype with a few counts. CDR3 protein: CASSQFIGEFTDTQYF. The CDR3 nucleotides are TGCGCCAGCAGCCAATTCATAGGGGAGTTCACAGATACGCAGTATTTT. V usage is TRBV4-3 and J usage is TRBJ2-3, with D perhaps TRBD1 or TRBD2 (5 bases each). The CDR3 has 16 residues. Trimming stripped 2 bases from V and 2 bases from J, with 14 bases between. CDR1 is LGHNA, CDR2 YSLEER, per germline.

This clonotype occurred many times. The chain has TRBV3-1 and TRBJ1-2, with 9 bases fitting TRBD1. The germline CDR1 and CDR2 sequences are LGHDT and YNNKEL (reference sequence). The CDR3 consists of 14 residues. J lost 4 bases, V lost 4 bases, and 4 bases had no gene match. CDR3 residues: CASSPDRGLYGYTF. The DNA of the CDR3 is TGTGCCAGCAGCCCGGACAGGGGACTCTATGGCTACACCTTC.